Following are 16 T cell receptor beta chains from one sample sequenced in a study of blood T cell repertoires in COVID-19. Profiling relied on immunoSEQ multiplex PCR, and the TCRdb table lists in-frame clones only, not all of them. The data show approximately 260,000 clones, approximately 79% seen once. The material sequenced was peripheral blood. The receptors shown here come from a woman older than 75 with active or convalescent COVID-19.

This clone was picked up one time. The chain couples TRBV5-1 to TRBJ2-5; 8 bases map to TRBD2. The V gene end was trimmed by 0 bases and the J gene end by 5 bases; junction bases not matched to a gene: 9. This CDR3 comprises 16 residues. Germline V lookup: CDR1 SGHRS, CDR2 YFSETQ. CDR3 in amino acids: CASSLGRRAGVETQYF. The CDR3 DNA reads TGCGCCAGCAGCTTGGGCCGAAGAGCGGGAGTTGAGACCCAGTACTTC.

The V gene is TRBV3-1 (or the pseudogene TRBV3-2), the J gene TRBJ2-2, with 8 nucleotides matching TRBD2. Losses at the gene ends were 0 bases for V and 1 base for J; bases not matched to a gene: 4. Germline CDR1 and CDR2: LGHDT and YNNKEL (reference sequence). CDR3 size: 17 residues. The CDR3 DNA follows: TGTGCCAGCAGCCAAGATCGGCTAGCGGGGAACACCGGGGAGCTGTTTTTT. Translation gives CASSQDRLAGNTGELFF.

The genes are TRBV7-2 and TRBJ1-1; no firm D call. Trimming took off 3 bases at V and 0 bases at J, with 8 bases between the two ends. Germline V lookup: CDR1 SGHTA, CDR2 FQGNSA. This CDR3 comprises 14 residues. CDR3 DNA: TGTGCCAGCAGCTTCCAGTTCATGAACACTGAAGCTTTCTTT. Translation gives CASSFQFMNTEAFF.

This rearrangement joins TRBV28 to TRBJ1-6; 7 nucleotides agree with TRBD1. The CDR3 consists of 14 residues. Germline V gene data show CDR1 as MDHEN and CDR2 as SYDVKM. Germline trimming cut 4 bases from V and 9 bases from J; bases unmatched to any gene: 6. As DNA, the CDR3 is TGTGCCAGCAGTTCCACAGGGGTTTTTTCACCCCTCCACTTT. As protein: CASSSTGVFSPLHF.

This clone was found once. The chain has TRBV6-5 and TRBJ1-1; D might be TRBD1 (6 bases). This CDR3 spans 14 amino acids. V was cut by 6 bases and J by 3 bases, with 14 bases left in between. From germline, CDR1 is MNHEY and CDR2 SVGAGI. The CDR3 DNA sequence: TGTGCCAGCAGCCTCAGGGGTAGGGACACTGAAGCTTTCTTT. The encoded protein is CASSLRGRDTEAFF.

This clone was found a few times. The chain combines TRBV18 with TRBJ2-1; 10 nucleotides line up with TRBD1. Germline loops: CDR1 KGHSH, CDR2 LQKENI. The CDR3 is made up of 15 amino acids. V lost 4 bases, J lost 5 bases, and 5 bases stayed unmatched. CDR3 DNA: TGTGCCAGCTCACAACGACAGGGGGCTGACAATGAGCAGTTCTTC. It is translated as CASSQRQGADNEQFF.

This clone was counted between two and nine times. The genes are TRBV27 and TRBJ2-1; 7 nucleotides align to TRBD1. Looked up from germline, CDR1 is MNHEY and CDR2 is SMNVEV (reference sequence). J gave up 6 bases and V 7 bases, and 9 bases lay outside the gene matches. This CDR3 has 14 residues. CDR3 sequence: CASTTRQGSNEQFF. DNA for the CDR3: TGTGCCAGCACCACTAGACAGGGAAGCAATGAGCAGTTCTTC.

This clone has just a few counts. The chain uses TRBV28 and TRBJ2-1; 12 bases align to TRBD1. Unmatched junction bases numbered 6, after V lost 4 bases and J lost 8 bases. Germline V gene data show CDR1 as MDHEN and CDR2 as SYDVKM. The CDR3 runs 15 residues. CDR3 DNA sequence: TGTGCCAGCAGTTCTCCGGGACAGGGGGCAGATGAGCAGTTCTTC. As protein: CASSSPGQGADEQFF.

This chain connects TRBV6-5 to TRBJ1-4, with D perhaps TRBD1 (6 bases). The length of the CDR3 is 13 residues. Trimming took 8 bases from V and 8 from J, leaving 15 bases between them. Germline CDR1 and CDR2: MNHEY and SVGAGI. CDR3: CASGIQGREKLFF. CDR3 DNA: TGTGCCAGCGGCATACAGGGCAGGGAAAAACTGTTTTTT.

CDR3 amino acids: CASSIRGNAMNTEAFF. The CDR3 bases are TGTGCCAGTAGTATAAGGGGAAACGCGATGAACACTGAAGCTTTCTTT. This chain links TRBV19 with TRBJ1-1, with D tentatively TRBD1 (5 bases). CDR3 length: 16 amino acids. Per the germline V gene, CDR1 is LNHDA and CDR2 is SQIVND (reference sequence). The V end lost 2 bases, the J end lost 0 bases, and 13 bases lay between the germline ends.

The chain employs TRBV24-1 and TRBJ1-1, with 9 bases identical to TRBD1. Germline V gene sequence: CDR1 KGHDR, CDR2 SFDVKD. The CDR3 extends over 16 amino acids. J lost 4 bases, V lost 3 bases, and 8 bases had no gene match. CDR3 sequence: CATSDPNTGGITEAFF. The CDR3 bases are TGTGCCACCAGTGATCCAAATACAGGGGGCATCACTGAAGCTTTCTTT.

The V call is TRBV7-9, the J call TRBJ1-5, with 7 bases that match TRBD1. In germline, CDR1 is SEHNR, CDR2 FQNEAQ (reference sequence). Trimming at V came to 7 bases and at J to 6 bases, leaving 3 bases not matched to a gene. The CDR3 contains 12 residues. DNA for the CDR3: TGTGCCAGCAACAGGGGAGGTCAGCCCCAGCATTTT. Translated: CASNRGGQPQHF.

The chain has TRBV19 and TRBJ2-5, with TRBD2 matching 11 bases. CDR1 is LNHDA and CDR2 is SQIVND in the germline V gene (reference sequence). Germline trimming cut 0 bases from V and 5 bases from J; bases unmatched to any gene: 5. CDR3 length: 16 residues. Here the CDR3 reads CASSIDGLAGGETQYF. The CDR3, as DNA: TGTGCCAGTAGTATAGATGGACTAGCGGGTGGGGAGACCCAGTACTTC. Filled out from reference TRBV19 and TRBJ2-5, the complete variable domain reads DGGITQSPKYLFRKEGQNVTLSCEQNLNHDAMYWYRQDPGQGLRLIYYSQIVNDFQKGDIAEGYSVSREKKESFPLTVTSAQKNPTAFYLCASSIDGLAGGETQYFGPGTRLLVL.

This clone was seen more than once but under ten times. The chain employs TRBV5-1 and TRBJ1-2; D is perhaps TRBD1 (6 bases). The germline V gene encodes CDR1 SGHRS and CDR2 YFSETQ. This CDR3 comprises 13 residues. Trimming took off 4 bases at V and 8 bases at J, with 15 bases between the two ends. CDR3 bases: TGCGCCAGCAGCCCCAGGGGTCAGTACGGCTACACCTTC. Protein: CASSPRGQYGYTF. Full variable domain (outside the CDR3, taken from reference TRBV5-1 and TRBJ1-2): KAGVTQTPRYLIKTRGQQVTLSCSPISGHRSVSWYQQTPGQGLQFLFEYFSETQRNKGNFPGRFSGRQFSNSRSEMNVSTLELGDSALYLCASSPRGQYGYTFGSGTRLTVV.

The chain combines TRBV30 with TRBJ1-6; no definite D call. Germline assignment: CDR1 GTSNPN and CDR2 SVGIG (reference sequence). V was clipped by 3 bases and J by 9 bases, with 12 bases between them. The CDR3 is 13 amino acids. CDR3 residues: CAWSENILSPLHF. The CDR3 DNA reads TGTGCCTGGAGCGAAAACATTCTTTCACCCCTCCACTTT. Filled out from reference TRBV30 and TRBJ1-6, the complete variable domain reads SQTIHQWPATLVQPVGSPLSLECTVEGTSNPNLYWYRQAAGRGLQLLFYSVGIGQISSEVPQNLSASRPQDRQFILSSKKLLLSDSGFYLCAWSENILSPLHFGNGTRLTVT.

The rearrangement uses TRBV3-1 (or the pseudogene TRBV3-2) and TRBJ1-4; TRBD1 might be the D (5 bases). V lost 5 bases, J lost 5 bases, and 15 bases lay in between. The CDR3 spans 15 residues. Germline CDR1 and CDR2: LGHDT and YNNKEL (reference sequence). DNA of the CDR3: TGTGCCAGCAGCACTATCCAGGGCCCCAATGAAAAACTGTTTTTT. Its protein product is CASSTIQGPNEKLFF.